The 27 T cell receptor beta chains listed next were all sequenced from one sample in a study of blood T cells in healthy people across ages. Through a sample-barcoded 5' primer and a J-beta primer mix, a second PCR was run for roughly 6 to 11 cycles. One entry per CDR3 protein results from TCRdb running MiXCR on the 5' RACE reads. The sample contains about 1.4 million distinct CDR3 sequences, 59% of which appear only once. What was sequenced was blood. The receptors come from a man younger than 35 in good health.

CDR3 sequence reads: CASRRTSASNTGELFF. CDR3 in DNA: TGTGCCAGCAGGAGGACTAGCGCCTCGAACACCGGGGAGCTGTTTTTT. J is TRBJ2-2 and V is TRBV12-3 or TRBV12-4, with 9 bases fitting TRBD2. The CDR3 is made up of 16 amino acids. V gave up 6 bases and J gave up 0 bases; unmatched junction bases: 5.

The chain employs TRBV4-1 and TRBJ2-7; the D gene is possibly TRBD1 (5 bases). Germline lookup yields CDR1 MGHRA and CDR2 YSYEKL. The CDR3 loop spans 15 amino acids. The V end was cut by 5 bases, the J end by 2 bases, with 16 bases between. CDR3 region: CASSSTSGWAYEQYF. The CDR3 DNA is TGCGCCAGCAGCTCCACTTCAGGGTGGGCCTACGAGCAGTACTTC.

This CDR3 reads CASSIDGSGMYNEQFF. Written as DNA, the CDR3 is TGTGCCAGTAGTATAGATGGGTCGGGGATGTACAATGAGCAGTTCTTC. V usage is TRBV19 and J usage is TRBJ2-1, with D possibly TRBD2 on 5 matching bases. In germline, CDR1 is LNHDA, CDR2 SQIVND (reference sequence). The CDR3 totals 16 residues. The V gene lost 0 bases and the J gene lost 4 bases, with 13 bases spanning the gap.

The chain employs TRBV4-1 and TRBJ2-5, with 8 bases aligning to TRBD1. CDR1 is MGHRA, CDR2 YSYEKL, per germline. Trimming at V came to 5 bases and at J to 3 bases, leaving 8 bases not matched to a gene. The CDR3 covers 15 residues. CDR3 region: CASSKVKTGEETQYF. CDR3 DNA sequence: TGCGCCAGCAGCAAAGTAAAGACAGGGGAAGAGACCCAGTACTTC.

This clonotype was seen more than once but under ten times. This chain joins TRBV7-9 and TRBJ2-5, with 8 bases that match TRBD1. Trimming at V came to 5 bases and at J to 5 bases, leaving 7 bases not matched to a gene. This CDR3 has 14 residues. Germline CDR1 is SEHNR and CDR2 is FQNEAQ (reference sequence). The CDR3 sequence is CASSPRTGKETQYF. The CDR3 DNA reads TGTGCCAGCAGCCCCCGGACAGGGAAGGAGACCCAGTACTTC.

CDR3 region: CSVRPTEQFF. The CDR3 nucleotides are TGCAGCGTAAGACCGACGGAGCAGTTCTTC. J is TRBJ2-1 and V is TRBV29-1; no definite D call. Germline V lookup: CDR1 SQVTM, CDR2 ANQGSEA. V dropped 6 bases and J dropped 10 bases, with 10 bases sitting between them. The CDR3 runs 10 residues.

This clonotype was observed at least ten times. This chain uses TRBV20-1 with TRBJ2-7; 10 bases line up with TRBD2. The CDR3 sequence is 15 residues long. Germline V lookup: CDR1 DFQATT, CDR2 SNEGSKA (reference sequence). After removal of 1 base from V and 0 bases from J, the junction contained 3 bases not matched to a gene. CDR3 sequence (DNA): TGCAGTGCTAGAGGACTAGCGGGTCTCTCCTACGAGCAGTACTTC. This gives the protein CSARGLAGLSYEQYF.

This clonotype turned up a few times. The V call is TRBV5-1, the J call TRBJ2-7; maybe TRBD2 (6 bases). The CDR3 is 15 amino acids. V gave up 5 bases and J gave up 2 bases, with 17 bases separating them. Germline V gives CDR1 SGHRS, CDR2 YFSETQ. The CDR3 DNA follows: TGCGCCAGCAGTAATTCAGGGAGGCTTACCTACGAGCAGTACTTC. Protein product: CASSNSGRLTYEQYF.

The V call is TRBV20-1, the J call TRBJ2-7; TRBD2 agrees at 7 bases. The trim removed 5 bases at V and 2 bases at J, leaving 12 bases unmatched. Germline V gene lookup returns CDR1 DFQATT and CDR2 SNEGSKA (reference sequence). The CDR3 length is 15 residues. The CDR3: CSAPRWEGVAYEQYF. The CDR3 coding sequence is TGCAGTGCTCCCCGGTGGGAGGGAGTAGCCTACGAGCAGTACTTC.

This clonotype is a singleton in its sample. The chain joins TRBV29-1 to TRBJ1-1, with TRBD1 matching over 8 bases. V lost 8 bases to trimming and J lost 4 bases; unmatched junction nucleotides: 9. Germline V lookup: CDR1 SQVTM, CDR2 ANQGSEA. There are 13 residues in the CDR3. CDR3 sequence reads: CSSLQGASTEAFF. The CDR3 bases are TGCAGCTCCCTGCAGGGGGCGAGCACTGAAGCTTTCTTT.

The genes are TRBV28 and TRBJ1-4; D call uncertain. The CDR3 consists of 13 residues. V was cut by 4 bases and J by 8 bases, with 11 bases left in between. The germline CDR1 and CDR2 sequences are MDHEN and SYDVKM. The CDR3 protein is CASSSGKYEKLFF. In DNA, the CDR3 is TGTGCCAGCAGTTCTGGGAAGTACGAAAAACTGTTTTTT.

This sequence joins TRBV7-9 and TRBJ2-1; 8 bases line up with TRBD2. From germline, CDR1 is SEHNR and CDR2 FQNEAQ (reference sequence). The CDR3 extends over 20 amino acids. V was pared by 4 bases and J by 0 bases, with 17 bases of the junction left unmatched. Written as DNA, the CDR3 is TGTGCCAGCAGCTCTGATCTCCCTAGCGGGTTTATTAGCTCCTACAATGAGCAGTTCTTC. Translated: CASSSDLPSGFISSYNEQFF. Looking up the rest from reference TRBV7-9 and TRBJ2-1 gives the full variable domain: DTGVSQNPRHKITKRGQNVTFRCDPISEHNRLYWYRQTLGQGPEFLTYFQNEAQLEKSRLLSDRFSAERPKGSFSTLEIQRTEQGDSAMYLCASSSDLPSGFISSYNEQFFGPGTRLTVL.

V usage is TRBV12-3 or TRBV12-4 and J usage is TRBJ2-4, with D perhaps matching TRBD1 or TRBD2 (7 bases each). The CDR3 is made up of 17 amino acids. The V end lost 8 bases, the J end lost 13 bases, and 33 bases lay between the germline ends. CDR3 nucleotide sequence: TGTGCCAGCGCCCCCTCTATACAGGGGTTCACCCGGGGGGAGCAGTACTTC. It encodes CASAPSIQGFTRGEQYF.

This clonotype came up a few times. The chain uses TRBV28 and TRBJ2-5; 7 bases are a match to TRBD1. This CDR3 spans 16 amino acids. Germline V gene data show CDR1 as MDHEN and CDR2 as SYDVKM. J lost 1 base, V lost 1 base, and 6 bases had no gene match. DNA for the CDR3: TGTGCCAGCAGTTTATTGGGACAGTCTCCCCAAGAGACCCAGTACTTC. The encoded protein is CASSLLGQSPQETQYF.

V gene TRBV5-1 combines with J gene TRBJ2-1, with 7 bases matching TRBD2. In germline, CDR1 is SGHRS, CDR2 YFSETQ. Trimming at V came to 0 bases and at J to 6 bases, leaving 6 bases not matched to a gene. The CDR3 totals 15 residues. CDR3 in amino acids: CASSLGGSRGNEQFF. CDR3 DNA sequence: TGCGCCAGCAGCTTGGGCGGGAGTAGAGGCAATGAGCAGTTCTTC.

The chain has TRBV11-2 and TRBJ2-5; a weak D match, TRBD2 (6 bases). V was cut by 1 base and J by 3 bases, with 12 bases left in between. Germline CDR1 SGHAT, CDR2 FQNNGV. The CDR3 consists of 15 residues. The DNA of the CDR3 is TGTGCCAGCAGCTTAGTCGCGGGATCGGAAGAGACCCAGTACTTC. This codes for CASSLVAGSEETQYF.

This sequence joins TRBV20-1 and TRBJ2-5; 11 bases fit TRBD2. V trimming: 7 bases; J trimming: 7 bases; junction bases outside the gene matches: 11. CDR1 DFQATT and CDR2 SNEGSKA come from the germline V gene (reference sequence). This CDR3 is built from 14 residues. CDR3 region: CSVLERLAGGTQYF. DNA for the CDR3: TGCAGTGTGCTAGAACGCCTAGCGGGGGGGACCCAGTACTTC.

CDR3 DNA sequence: TGTGCCAGCAGCTTAACAGGGGTATTGGGCCCTCATGGACACGAGCAGTACTTC. Amino acids: CASSLTGVLGPHGHEQYF. This chain links TRBV7-2 with TRBJ2-7, with 7 bases aligning to TRBD1. The CDR3 spans 18 residues. Germline V lookup: CDR1 SGHTA, CDR2 FQGNSA. Losses at the gene ends were 2 bases for V and 5 bases for J; bases not matched to a gene: 18.

This clonotype was counted a single time. In DNA form, the CDR3 reads TGTGCCAGCAGCCAAGGGGTGACAGGGGATCCTAACTATGGCTACACCTTC. Translation: CASSQGVTGDPNYGYTF. This sequence joins TRBV3-1 and TRBJ1-2; the match to TRBD1 covers 8 bases. Per the germline V gene, CDR1 is LGHDT and CDR2 is YNNKEL (reference sequence). The CDR3 runs to 17 residues. V shed 1 base and J 0 bases; nucleotides not matched to a gene: 7.

This clonotype was seen more than once but under ten times. V is TRBV7-2 and J is TRBJ1-2; D not resolved. V was trimmed by 2 bases and J by 0 bases, leaving 10 bases between them. The CDR3 has 15 amino acids. Germline V gene lookup returns CDR1 SGHTA and CDR2 FQGNSA. Here the CDR3 reads CASSLLRVANYGYTF. CDR3 nucleotides: TGTGCCAGCAGCTTACTTCGGGTAGCTAACTATGGCTACACCTTC.

The chain couples TRBV12-3 or TRBV12-4 to TRBJ2-3; tentative D call: TRBD2 (5 bases). The length of the CDR3 is 17 residues. The V end lost 2 bases, the J end lost 2 bases, and 17 bases lay between the germline ends. The CDR3 DNA sequence: TGTGCCAGCAGTTTATCCCCCCGGGGTTTCCTCACAGATACGCAGTATTTT. It yields the protein CASSLSPRGFLTDTQYF.

The rearrangement links TRBV20-1 to TRBJ2-5, with TRBD1 matching over 10 bases. Trimming at V came to 5 bases and at J to 11 bases, leaving 17 bases not matched to a gene. Looked up from germline, CDR1 is DFQATT and CDR2 is SNEGSKA (reference sequence). The CDR3 is 15 amino acids. The CDR3 sequence: CSARDRGNTAREQYF. The DNA of the CDR3 is TGCAGTGCTCGGGACAGGGGAAACACCGCACGAGAGCAGTACTTC.

The chain is built from TRBV6-6 and TRBJ2-7; D remains ambiguous. TRBJ2-5 explains the end of the DNA better; the J call may be wrong. The CDR3 totals 14 residues. CDR1 is MNHNY and CDR2 is SVGAGI in the germline V gene (reference sequence). The CDR3 sequence: CASSYSVSWETQYF. The CDR3 DNA sequence: TGTGCCAGCAGTTACTCCGTCTCTTGGGAGACCCAGTACTTC.

The rearrangement joins TRBV6-2 or TRBV6-3 to TRBJ2-2, with D perhaps TRBD1 (6 bases). V dropped 2 bases and J dropped 5 bases, with 12 bases sitting between them. The CDR3 consists of 15 residues. Germline assignment: CDR1 MNHEY and CDR2 SVGEGT. CDR3 sequence (DNA): TGTGCCAGCAGTTACACAGGGACCTCAACCGGGGAGCTGTTTTTT. This encodes CASSYTGTSTGELFF.

This clonotype has only a few counts. This chain's CDR3 is CSVEGVSTDTQYF. CDR3 coding DNA: TGCAGCGTTGAAGGGGTGAGCACAGATACGCAGTATTTT. J is TRBJ2-3 and V is TRBV29-1; D is unclear. This CDR3 has 13 residues. V was cut by 1 base and J by 0 bases, with 5 bases left in between. CDR1 and CDR2 (germline): SQVTM, ANQGSEA.

CDR3 in DNA: TGCAGCGTTGAAGATTTGACGAGCGAGCAGTACTTC. Translation gives CSVEDLTSEQYF. J is TRBJ2-4 and V is TRBV29-1; D gene ambiguous. The better agreement between TRBJ2-7 and the DNA end casts doubt on the J call. CDR1 is SQVTM, CDR2 ANQGSEA, per germline. There are 12 residues in the CDR3.

Here the CDR3 reads CSVYFGKLFF. CDR3 coding DNA: TGCAGCGTCTACTTTGGAAAACTGTTTTTT. J is TRBJ1-4 and V is TRBV29-1; the D is unclear. Germline CDR1 reads SQVTM; CDR2 reads ANQGSEA. The V gene lost 6 bases and the J gene lost 10 bases, with 9 bases spanning the gap. The CDR3 runs 10 residues.